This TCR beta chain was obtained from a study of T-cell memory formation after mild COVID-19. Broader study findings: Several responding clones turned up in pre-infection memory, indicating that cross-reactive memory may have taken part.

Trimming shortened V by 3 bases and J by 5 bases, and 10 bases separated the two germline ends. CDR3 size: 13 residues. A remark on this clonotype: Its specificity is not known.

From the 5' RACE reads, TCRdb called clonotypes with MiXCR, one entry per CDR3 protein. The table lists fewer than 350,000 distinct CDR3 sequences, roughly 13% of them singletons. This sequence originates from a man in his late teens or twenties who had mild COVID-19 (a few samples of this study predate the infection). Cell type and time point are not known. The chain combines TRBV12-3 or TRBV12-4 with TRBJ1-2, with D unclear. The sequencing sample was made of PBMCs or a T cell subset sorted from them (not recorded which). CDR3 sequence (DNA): TGTGCCAGCAGTTTCCCAGGATGGTATGGCTACACCTTC. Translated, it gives CASSFPGWYGYTF.